Described below is a single TCR beta chain sequence and its context. Other DNA sequences in this sample translate to the same CDR3. Clones were sequenced by immunoSEQ multiplex PCR, and TCRdb holds only the in-frame ones, with some missing. The sample lists fewer than 200,000 clones; around 88% were seen once. The data belong to a study of blood T cell repertoires in COVID-19. About the study: COVID-19 samples, acute and convalescent, were from the United States, Italy and Spain.

With 0 bases clipped from V and 4 bases from J, the junction kept 5 bases outside the gene matches. This CDR3 contains 16 residues. Germline values: CDR1 SGDLS, CDR2 YYNGEE. Living in 24 US areas, the participants were between about 18 and 95 years of age. Participant-given clinical history determined each cohort assignment. The chain carries TRBV9 and TRBJ2-2; 8 nucleotides line up with TRBD1. The TCR sequence derives from a woman between 50 and 59 years old in a cohort exposed to, infected with or recovered from COVID-19 (not recorded which). The sequenced material came from PBMCs or T cells enriched from blood (not recorded which). CDR3 sequence: CASSVVAGGITGELFF. CDR3 nucleotide sequence: TGTGCCAGCAGCGTAGTAGCAGGGGGCATCACCGGGGAGCTGTTTTTT.